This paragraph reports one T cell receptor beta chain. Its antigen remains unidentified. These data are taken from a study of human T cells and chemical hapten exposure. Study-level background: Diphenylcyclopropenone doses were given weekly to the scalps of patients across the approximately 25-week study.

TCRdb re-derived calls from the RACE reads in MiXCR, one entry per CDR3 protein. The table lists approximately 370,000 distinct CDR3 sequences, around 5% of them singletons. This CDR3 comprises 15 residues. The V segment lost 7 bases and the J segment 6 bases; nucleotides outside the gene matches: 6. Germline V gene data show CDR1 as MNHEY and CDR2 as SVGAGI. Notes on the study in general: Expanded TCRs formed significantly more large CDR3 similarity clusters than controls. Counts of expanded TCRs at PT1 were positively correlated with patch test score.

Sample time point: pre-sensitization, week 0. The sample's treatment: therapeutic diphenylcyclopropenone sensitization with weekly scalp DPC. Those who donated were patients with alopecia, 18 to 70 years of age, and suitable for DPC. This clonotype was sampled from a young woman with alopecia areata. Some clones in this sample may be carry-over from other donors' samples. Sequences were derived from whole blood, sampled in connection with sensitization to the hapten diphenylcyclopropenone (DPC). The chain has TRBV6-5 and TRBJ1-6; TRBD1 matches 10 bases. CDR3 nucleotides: TGTGCCAGCAAATTAAGGACAGGGGGTAATTCACCCCTCCACTTT. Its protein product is CASKLRTGGNSPLHF.